This TCR beta chain was retrieved from a study of blood T cell repertoires in COVID-19. CDR3 length equals 14 residues. V was shortened by 3 bases and J by 4 bases, with 13 bases between the two germline ends. Germline loops: CDR1 MNHEY, CDR2 SVGEGT. TCRdb's table, derived via immunoSEQ multiplex PCR, lists solely in-frame clones and lacks some. The sample holds approximately 340,000 clones; about four fifths are singletons and the top ten take just under 3%. The receptor was isolated from a man younger than 45 with active or convalescent COVID-19. Sequenced: peripheral blood. The chain has TRBV6-2 or TRBV6-3 and TRBJ2-7; tentative D call: TRBD1 (6 bases). In DNA form, the CDR3 reads TGTGCCAGCAGTTATTACATACAGGGTTACGAGCAGTACTTC. Its translation is CASSYYIQGYEQYF.